This TCR beta chain appears in the sequencing data of a study of control samples from healthy donors and cancer patients. V was trimmed by 5 bases and J by 1 base, leaving 13 bases between them. CDR1 is SEHNR and CDR2 is FQNEAQ in the germline V gene (reference sequence). This CDR3 has 15 amino acids. Measured with immunoSEQ multiplex PCR; TCRdb has only the in-frame clones, and not every one. The sample includes around 82,000 clones, 70% to 90% of them seen just once. The sequence came from a man aged 45 to 65 in good health. The sequencing sample was made of blood. This chain joins TRBV7-9 and TRBJ2-3; no clear D. CDR3 loop: CASSPNGLRTDTQYF. Here the CDR3 DNA reads TGTGCCAGCAGCCCGAACGGGTTACGCACAGATACGCAGTATTTT.